Presented here are 20 T cell receptor beta chains from one specimen sequenced in a study of T cells after posttransplantation cyclophosphamide. TCRdb's copy holds only in-frame clones and misses some; the assay was immunoSEQ multiplex PCR. Recorded here are some 50,000 clones, none singletons. The source material was PBMCs. The origin of the receptors is a man aged 35-49 years in good health, CMV-negative, and a related stem cell transplant donor.

There are many counts of this clone. The chain carries TRBV7-8 and TRBJ1-2; 7 nucleotides match TRBD1. V dropped 5 bases and J dropped 1; count of bases not matched to a gene: 13. In germline, CDR1 is SGHVS, CDR2 FQNEAQ. There are 17 residues in the CDR3. The CDR3 is CASSPGAGTASNYGYTF. CDR3 in DNA: TGTGCCAGCAGCCCCGGGGCCGGGACAGCAAGTAACTATGGCTACACCTTC.

This clone came up many times. The chain joins TRBV5-1 to TRBJ2-2; 7 nucleotides match TRBD2. The V gene end was trimmed by 0 bases and the J gene end by 7 bases; junction bases not matched to a gene: 9. The CDR3 is 16 amino acids. Germline lookup yields CDR1 SGHRS and CDR2 YFSETQ. The CDR3 here is CASSLVGLGTGGELFF. CDR3 bases: TGCGCCAGCAGCTTGGTAGGACTAGGAACCGGCGGGGAGCTGTTTTTT.

This clone was seen at least ten times. The rearrangement joins TRBV19 to TRBJ1-2; 7 bases are shared with TRBD1. The ends lost 7 bases at V and 5 bases at J; junction bases unmatched: 4. Germline V gene sequence: CDR1 LNHDA, CDR2 SQIVND (reference sequence). The CDR3 has 12 amino acids. The DNA for the CDR3 is TGTGCCAGTACTCACAGGGGTTATGGCTACACCTTC. It yields the protein CASTHRGYGYTF.

This clone came up many times. The DNA of the CDR3 is TGTGCCAGCAGCCAATTGGGAAGAGGGAACCAAGAGACCCAGTACTTC. Protein: CASSQLGRGNQETQYF. This chain joins TRBV14 and TRBJ2-5, with D possibly being TRBD2 (5 bases). Germline V lookup: CDR1 SGHDN, CDR2 FVKESK. The germline V and J ends were trimmed by 2 bases and 0 bases, with 13 bases remaining between them. The CDR3 runs 16 residues.

This clone was detected only a few times. The rearrangement uses TRBV6-5 and TRBJ1-6; 7 bases agree with TRBD1. CDR1 and CDR2 (germline): MNHEY, SVGAGI. J was trimmed by 5 bases and V by 1 base; bases with no gene match: 5. This CDR3 contains 16 residues. CDR3 loop: CASSYLSDRNNSPLHF. In DNA form, the CDR3 reads TGTGCCAGCAGTTACTTATCGGACAGGAATAATTCACCCCTCCACTTT.

This clone was seen many times. The chain links TRBV6-4 to TRBJ2-3; no clear D gene. The V end was cut by 2 bases, the J end by 1 base, with 4 bases between. This CDR3 is built from 13 residues. Per germline, CDR1 MRHNA and CDR2 SNTAGT. This CDR3 reads CASSDEGTDTQYF. The CDR3 DNA sequence: TGTGCCAGCAGTGACGAGGGCACAGATACGCAGTATTTT.

This clone was observed many times. This CDR3 is CASSLGQASGYNEQFF. CDR3 nucleotides: TGTGCCAGCAGCCTTGGACAGGCCTCGGGATACAATGAGCAGTTCTTC. The chain uses TRBV7-3 and TRBJ2-1; the match to TRBD1 covers 7 bases. CDR1 and CDR2 (germline): SGHTA, FQGTGA. The CDR3 extends over 16 amino acids. After removal of 5 bases from V and 4 bases from J, the junction contained 11 bases not matched to a gene. The full variable domain, in which reference TRBV7-3 and TRBJ2-1 provide the parts outside the CDR3, is GAGVSQTPSNKVTEKGKYVELRCDPISGHTALYWYRQSLGQGPEFLIYFQGTGAADDSGLPNDRFFAVRPEGSVSTLKIQRTERGDSAVYLCASSLGQASGYNEQFFGPGTRLTVL.

This clone has at least ten counts. The chain recombines TRBV6-1 with TRBJ1-5; 7 bases map to TRBD1. The J segment lost 1 base and the V segment lost 6 bases, leaving 9 bases of the junction unmatched. Germline V lookup: CDR1 MNHNS, CDR2 SASEGT. This CDR3 has 16 residues. The CDR3 nucleotides read TGTGCCAGCAGAGAACCGACAGGGCGAAGCAATCAGCCCCAGCATTTT. Encoded protein: CASREPTGRSNQPQHF.

This clone was detected ten times or more. The V call is TRBV15, the J call TRBJ1-1; the D gene is possibly TRBD1 (5 bases). The CDR3 length is 12 residues. The ends were cut back, 0 bases at V and 11 bases at J, with 10 bases in the middle. CDR1 and CDR2 (germline): LNHNV, YYDKDF (reference sequence). This CDR3 is CATSREGGEAFF. CDR3 sequence (DNA): TGTGCCACCAGCAGAGAGGGGGGTGAGGCTTTCTTT. Drawing the rest from reference TRBV15 and TRBJ1-1, the complete variable domain is DAMVIQNPRYQVTQFGKPVTLSCSQTLNHNVMYWYQQKSSQAPKLLFHYYDKDFNNEADTPDNFQSRRPNTSFCFLDIRSPGLGDTAMYLCATSREGGEAFFGQGTRLTVV.

This clone showed up many times. CDR3: CASAVWEENIQYF. The CDR3 bases are TGTGCCAGCGCTGTATGGGAGGAAAACATTCAGTACTTC. The V and J genes are TRBV28 and TRBJ2-4, with a tentative D call TRBD2 (6 bases). Germline V CDR1 and CDR2: MDHEN, SYDVKM. This CDR3 is 13 amino acids long. Trimming stripped 8 bases from V and 5 bases from J, with 13 bases between.

This clone was counted only a few times. The CDR3 region is CASSLAGLGSYEQYF. CDR3 DNA sequence: TGTGCCAGCAGTTTAGCGGGGCTGGGGAGCTACGAGCAGTACTTC. The chain uses TRBV27 and TRBJ2-5; weak D call: TRBD2 (6 bases). With the DNA end fitting TRBJ2-7 better, the J assignment may be wrong. CDR3 size: 15 residues. Germline assignment: CDR1 MNHEY and CDR2 SMNVEV (reference sequence).

This clone was counted ten times or more. This chain links TRBV5-4 with TRBJ2-7; TRBD1 aligns across 7 bases. J lost 2 bases, V lost 4 bases, and 9 bases had no gene match. The CDR3 spans 15 residues. Germline V gene lookup returns CDR1 SGHNT and CDR2 YYREEE (reference sequence). Here the CDR3 reads CASSGQQGLTYEQYF. CDR3 nucleotides: TGTGCCAGCAGCGGACAACAGGGGCTCACCTACGAGCAGTACTTC.

This clone was observed at least ten times. The chain couples TRBV7-2 to TRBJ2-3; no definite D call. The V gene lost 4 bases and the J gene lost 1 base, with 6 bases spanning the gap. This CDR3 has 13 residues. Germline loops: CDR1 SGHTA, CDR2 FQGNSA. The CDR3 coding sequence is TGTGCCAGCAGCTCCCCCGGCACAGATACGCAGTATTTT. Translation: CASSSPGTDTQYF.

This clone occurred many times. The chain employs TRBV4-2 and TRBJ1-1; D is uncertain. The CDR3 is 14 amino acids. Germline V lookup: CDR1 LGHNA, CDR2 YNFKEQ. V lost 1 base to trimming and J lost 5 bases, with 11 bases between them. The CDR3 nucleotides are TGTGCCAGCAGCCAAGCCAACAGTAGGACTGAAGCTTTCTTT. The encoded protein is CASSQANSRTEAFF.

This clone was seen repeatedly, ten times or more. This sequence joins TRBV27 and TRBJ1-1, with TRBD1 as a possible D gene (6 bases). Germline lookup yields CDR1 MNHEY and CDR2 SMNVEV (reference sequence). CDR3 length: 14 residues. The ends were cut back, 5 bases at V and 4 bases at J, with 14 bases in the middle. CDR3: CASSLQRGGTEAFF. CDR3 in DNA: TGTGCCAGCAGTCTTCAGCGAGGGGGCACTGAAGCTTTCTTT.

This clone occurred many times. This chain joins TRBV30 and TRBJ2-5, with a possible D match to TRBD1 (5 bases). This CDR3 region has 12 residues. Per the germline V gene, CDR1 is GTSNPN and CDR2 is SVGIG (reference sequence). Trimming took 4 bases from V and 5 from J, leaving 11 bases between them. As DNA, the CDR3 is TGTGCCTGGATGGGGCGGCGGGAGACCCAGTACTTC. Amino acids: CAWMGRRETQYF.

This clone was detected many times. CDR3 sequence reads: CAIRRSAGGGNEQFF. The DNA of the CDR3 is TGTGCCATCAGGAGAAGTGCGGGAGGAGGGAATGAGCAGTTCTTC. The V and J genes are TRBV10-3 and TRBJ2-1, with 8 bases aligning to TRBD2. V was clipped by 6 bases and J by 7 bases; unmatched bases: 11. This CDR3 region has 15 residues. Germline assignment: CDR1 ENHRY and CDR2 SYGVKD.

This clone came up many times. The rearrangement links TRBV6-4 to TRBJ1-2, with D hard to call. The length of the CDR3 is 15 residues. From germline, CDR1 is MRHNA and CDR2 SNTAGT. V gave up 0 bases and J gave up 1 base, with 9 bases separating them. The CDR3 DNA sequence: TGTGCCAGCAGTGACTCGGGCGCCGATAACTATGGCTACACCTTC. Its protein product is CASSDSGADNYGYTF.

This clone was detected ten times or more. The chain couples TRBV5-1 to TRBJ2-3; no definite D call. The ends were cut back, 4 bases at V and 2 bases at J, with 2 bases in the middle. The CDR3 has 11 residues. Germline CDR1 is SGHRS and CDR2 is YFSETQ. Written as DNA, the CDR3 is TGCGCCAGCAGCCTCACAGATACGCAGTATTTT. This codes for CASSLTDTQYF.

This clone was observed many times. The chain recombines TRBV5-1 with TRBJ1-1; D is uncertain. The germline V gene has CDR1 SGHRS and CDR2 YFSETQ. V gave up 0 bases and J gave up 7 bases, with 10 bases separating them. The CDR3 is 13 amino acids. The CDR3 protein is CASSLEQISEAFF. CDR3 in DNA: TGCGCCAGCAGCTTGGAACAGATCAGTGAAGCTTTCTTT.